The 5 T cell receptor beta chains given below trace back to one sample, sequenced in a study of T cell responses to AZD1222 COVID-19 vaccine. Method: immunoSEQ multiplex PCR; TCRdb's copy keeps in-frame clones and lacks some. Among roughly 120,000 clones listed, roughly 86% were seen once. The sequencing used peripheral blood, collected 28 days after the second AZD1222 dose. These receptors all come from an adult who received the AZD1222 COVID-19 vaccine.

The chain recombines TRBV27 with TRBJ1-4; maybe TRBD1 (6 bases). Trimming pared 6 bases from V and 2 bases from J, leaving 10 bases between. The germline CDR1 and CDR2 sequences are MNHEY and SMNVEV (reference sequence). The CDR3 covers 14 residues. The DNA of the CDR3 is TGTGCCAGCAGATTGGGGGCTACTAATGAAAAACTGTTTTTT. Residues: CASRLGATNEKLFF.

The table lists this clone with a few counts. This sample also contains other DNA sequences that code for the same CDR3. The chain has TRBV11-2 and TRBJ2-1, with D unresolved. CDR1 is SGHAT and CDR2 is FQNNGV in the germline V gene. V gave up 5 bases and J gave up 9 bases, with 20 bases separating them. This CDR3 is 15 amino acids long. The DNA for the CDR3 is TGTGCCAGCAGCCACCTAAAAGGCTCGGGTAGTGAGCAGTTCTTC. Its protein product is CASSHLKGSGSEQFF.

Only a few counts were recorded for this clone. The rearrangement uses TRBV27 and TRBJ1-6, with 9 bases aligning to TRBD1. Per the germline V gene, CDR1 is MNHEY and CDR2 is SMNVEV (reference sequence). Trimming cost V 6 bases and J 0 bases; bases outside gene matches: 6. The CDR3 length is 17 residues. In nucleotides, the CDR3 is TGTGCCAGCAGCCGTAAGACAGGGGGCTCCTATAATTCACCCCTCCACTTT. It translates to CASSRKTGGSYNSPLHF.

The chain combines TRBV12-3 or TRBV12-4 with TRBJ1-1; the D gene is possibly TRBD1 (6 bases). Trimming cost V 5 bases and J 5 bases, with 12 bases left between them. The CDR3 has 13 residues. The CDR3 DNA sequence: TGTGCCAGCAGTCCCTACAGGGCGACTGAAGCTTTCTTT. The encoded protein is CASSPYRATEAFF.

This chain connects TRBV7-2 to TRBJ2-1, with 13 nucleotides matching TRBD2. The CDR3 covers 16 residues. Germline trimming cut 5 bases from V and 7 bases from J; bases unmatched to any gene: 8. The V gene's germline CDR1 is SGHTA and CDR2 FQGNSA. The CDR3 DNA reads TGTGCCAGCAGCGCACGACTAGCGGGAGGTAGGAATGAGCAGTTCTTC. Translation gives CASSARLAGGRNEQFF.